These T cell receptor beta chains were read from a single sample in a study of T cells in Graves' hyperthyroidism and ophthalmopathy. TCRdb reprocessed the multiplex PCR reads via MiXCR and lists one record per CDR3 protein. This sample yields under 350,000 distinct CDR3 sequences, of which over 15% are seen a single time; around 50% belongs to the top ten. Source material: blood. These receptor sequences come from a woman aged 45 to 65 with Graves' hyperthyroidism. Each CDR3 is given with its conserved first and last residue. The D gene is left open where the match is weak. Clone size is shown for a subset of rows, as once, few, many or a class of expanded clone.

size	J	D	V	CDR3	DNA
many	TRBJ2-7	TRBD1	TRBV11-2	CASSGPGQGVPWYEQYF	TGTGCCAGCAGCGGGCCGGGACAGGGTGTTCCTTGGTACGAGCAGTACTTC
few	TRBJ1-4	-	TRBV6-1	CATRRGREEKLFF	TGTGCCACAAGGCGGGGAAGGGAGGAAAAACTGTTTTTT
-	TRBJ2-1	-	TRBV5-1	CASRRQPSPGMSSYNEQFF	TGCGCCAGCCGACGTCAACCGAGCCCGGGGATGAGCTCCTACAATGAGCAGTTCTTC
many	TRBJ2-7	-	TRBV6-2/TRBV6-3	CASTAGSGEQYF	TGTGCCAGCACTGCGGGGTCGGGCGAGCAGTACTTC
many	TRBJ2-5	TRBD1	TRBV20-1	CSATSTGPKETQYF	TGCAGTGCCACTTCGACAGGGCCAAAAGAGACCCAGTACTTC
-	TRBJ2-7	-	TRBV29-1	CSVDQSPYEQYF	TGCAGCGTTGATCAAAGCCCCTACGAGCAGTACTTC
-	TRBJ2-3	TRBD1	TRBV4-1	CASSPAGGHLTDTQYF	TGCGCCAGCAGCCCAGCAGGGGGACACCTCACAGATACGCAGTATTTT
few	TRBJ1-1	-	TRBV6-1	CASTKTGIGNTEAFF	TGTGCCAGCACTAAAACAGGGATAGGGAACACTGAAGCTTTCTTT
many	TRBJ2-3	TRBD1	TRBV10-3	CAISTKDRGLTDTQYF	TGTGCCATCAGTACTAAGGACAGGGGGCTCACAGATACGCAGTATTTT
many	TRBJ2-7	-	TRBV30	CARKVGVQSYEQYF	TGTGCCCGCAAGGTTGGCGTACAGTCCTACGAGCAGTACTTC
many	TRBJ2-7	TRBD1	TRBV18	CASSPRTGETYEQYF	TGTGCCAGCTCACCTCGGACAGGGGAGACCTACGAGCAGTACTTC
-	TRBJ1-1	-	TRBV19	CASDQGWEDTEAFF	TGTGCCAGTGACCAGGGGTGGGAAGACACTGAAGCTTTCTTT
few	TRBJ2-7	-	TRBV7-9	CASSSPGAYEQYF	TGTGCCAGCAGCTCCCCAGGGGCCTACGAGCAGTACTTC
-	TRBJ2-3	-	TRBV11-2	CASSEYPPDGISTDTQYF	TGTGCCAGCAGTGAATATCCCCCTGACGGGATCAGCACAGATACGCAGTATTTT
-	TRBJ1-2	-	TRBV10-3	CAISDPRRTDNYGYTF	TGTGCCATCAGTGATCCCCGTCGGACAGACAACTATGGCTACACCTTC
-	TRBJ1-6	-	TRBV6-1	CASSESMHSPLHF	TGTGCCAGCAGTGAATCCATGCATTCACCCCTCCACTTT
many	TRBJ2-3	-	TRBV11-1	CASTDIGGTDTQYF	TGTGCCAGCACCGACATAGGAGGGACAGATACGCAGTATTTT
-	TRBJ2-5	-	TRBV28	CASSLRGHEETQYF	TGTGCCAGCAGCTTACGGGGGCACGAAGAGACCCAGTACTTC
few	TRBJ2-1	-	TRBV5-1	CASSLGRSSEQFF	TGCGCCAGCAGCTTGGGACGGTCTAGTGAGCAGTTCTTC
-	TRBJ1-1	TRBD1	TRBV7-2	CASSLGQSTTNTEAFF	TGTGCCAGCAGCTTGGGACAGTCGACGACGAACACTGAAGCTTTCTTT
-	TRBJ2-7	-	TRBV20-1	CSAPGRGPSYEQYF	TGCAGTGCCCCGGGACGGGGTCCCTCCTACGAGCAGTACTTC
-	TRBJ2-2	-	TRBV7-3	CASSRGPLDTGELFF	TGTGCCAGCAGCCGGGGCCCACTAGACACCGGGGAGCTGTTTTTT
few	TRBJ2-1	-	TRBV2	CASAGTENEQFF	TGTGCCAGCGCCGGGACGGAGAATGAGCAGTTCTTC
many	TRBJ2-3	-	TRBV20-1	CSARDHLATDTQYF	TGCAGTGCTAGAGATCACCTAGCAACAGATACGCAGTATTTT
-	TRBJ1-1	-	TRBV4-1	CASSQDGWTEAFF	TGCGCCAGCAGCCAAGACGGGTGGACTGAAGCTTTCTTT
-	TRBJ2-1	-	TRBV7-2	CASSQPTGINEQFF	TGTGCCAGCAGCCAACCTACAGGGATCAATGAGCAGTTCTTC
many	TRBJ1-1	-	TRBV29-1	CSVEPQGGLNTEAFF	TGCAGCGTTGAGCCCCAGGGCGGTTTGAACACTGAAGCTTTCTTT
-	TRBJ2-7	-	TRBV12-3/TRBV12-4	CASSPKPQGPVEQYF	TGTGCCAGCAGTCCCAAGCCACAGGGACCCGTCGAGCAGTACTTC
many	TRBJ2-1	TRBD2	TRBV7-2	CASSLVGGDYNEQFF	TGTGCCAGCAGCTTAGTGGGGGGGGACTACAATGAGCAGTTCTTC
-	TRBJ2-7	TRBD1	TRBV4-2	CASSQDGNRGYEQYF	TGTGCCAGCAGCCAAGACGGAAACAGGGGTTACGAGCAGTACTTC
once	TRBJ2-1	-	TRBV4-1	CASSQVLYKRYNEQFF	TGCGCCAGCAGCCAAGTCTTGTACAAACGCTACAATGAGCAGTTCTTC
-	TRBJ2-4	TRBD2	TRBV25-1	CASSELLREGRGDIQYF	TGTGCCAGCAGTGAGTTGTTGCGGGAGGGCCGCGGGGACATTCAGTACTTC
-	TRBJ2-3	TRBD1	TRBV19	CASSTTGATDTQYF	TGTGCCAGTAGTACGACAGGGGCCACAGATACGCAGTATTTT
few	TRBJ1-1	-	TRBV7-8	CASFLRIGREAFF	TGTGCCAGCTTTTTGCGAATTGGGAGGGAGGCTTTCTTT
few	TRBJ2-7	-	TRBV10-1	CASSESTATYEQYF	TGCGCCAGCAGTGAGTCAACCGCAACTTACGAGCAGTACTTC
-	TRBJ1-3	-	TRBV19	CASKRGSTAIRSGNTIYF	TGTGCCAGTAAAAGGGGGAGCACGGCAATTCGCTCTGGAAACACCATATATTTT
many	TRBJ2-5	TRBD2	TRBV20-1	CSATSAYQETQYF	TGCAGTGCGACTAGCGCATATCAAGAGACCCAGTACTTC
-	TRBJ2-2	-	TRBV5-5	CASSPNDILLELFF	TGCGCCAGCAGCCCGAATGACATCCTGCTGGAGCTGTTTTTT
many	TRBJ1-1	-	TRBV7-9	CASSLGISEAFF	TGTGCCAGCAGCTTAGGGATCTCTGAAGCTTTCTTT
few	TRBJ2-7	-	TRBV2	CASSESGFHEQYF	TGTGCCAGCAGTGAATCAGGGTTCCACGAGCAGTACTTC
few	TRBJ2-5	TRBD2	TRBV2	CASNDGLAGVQETQYF	TGTGCCAGCAACGATGGACTAGCGGGCGTTCAAGAGACCCAGTACTTC
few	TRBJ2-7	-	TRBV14	CASSQDRGIGSEQYF	TGTGCCAGCAGCCAAGATCGGGGGATAGGAAGCGAGCAGTACTTC
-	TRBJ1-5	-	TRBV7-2	CASSPPGEVQPQHF	TGTGCCAGCAGCCCCCCGGGGGAGGTACAGCCCCAGCATTTT
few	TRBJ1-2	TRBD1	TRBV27	CASSSLTGEDGYTF	TGTGCCAGCAGTTCCTTGACAGGGGAGGATGGCTACACCTTC
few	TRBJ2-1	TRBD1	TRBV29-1	CSVEQGVVRGNEQFF	TGCAGCGTTGAACAGGGGGTTGTCAGGGGAAATGAGCAGTTCTTC
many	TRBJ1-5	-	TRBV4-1	CASSQEGGFGQPQHF	TGCGCCAGCAGCCAAGAGGGAGGGTTTGGTCAGCCCCAGCATTTT
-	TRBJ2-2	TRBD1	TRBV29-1	CSPRRGDRGPLKKLFF	TGCAGCCCCCGCCGGGGGGACAGGGGACCCCTGAAGAAGCTGTTTTTT
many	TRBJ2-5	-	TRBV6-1	CASSEGVGRETQYF	TGTGCCAGCAGTGAGGGGGTGGGACGAGAGACCCAGTACTTC